A single sample gave rise to the 28 T cell receptor beta chains below, sequenced in a study of shared clonotypes between healthy human individuals. TCRdb's copy holds only in-frame clones and misses some; the assay was immunoSEQ multiplex PCR. This table has 800,000 to 1,200,000 clones, about 84% appearing once. The sample taken for sequencing was memory CD4+ T cells from PBMCs. The subset: CD45RA-negative fraction. The receptors derive from a man younger than 35 in good health. Some clones in this sample may be carry-over from other donors' samples.

The chain has TRBV7-2 and TRBJ2-1; D unresolved. The CDR3 covers 16 residues. Germline V CDR1 and CDR2: SGHTA, FQGNSA. The ends were cut back, 1 base at V and 9 bases at J, with 19 bases in the middle. The CDR3 protein is CASSLVLAEPPREQFF. The CDR3 region has the DNA TGTGCCAGCAGCTTAGTGCTTGCGGAGCCGCCTCGTGAGCAGTTCTTC.

The rearrangement uses TRBV18 and TRBJ1-2; D remains unclear. CDR3 length: 15 residues. The germline V and J ends were trimmed by 2 bases and 8 bases, with 18 bases remaining between them. Germline CDR1 is KGHSH and CDR2 is LQKENI. In nucleotides, the CDR3 is TGTGCCAGCTCACCAGGCGTGACCCCTGGACGAGGCTACACCTTC. Translation gives CASSPGVTPGRGYTF.

The chain uses TRBV5-1 and TRBJ2-1; TRBD2 matches 7 bases. Trimming removed 2 bases from V and 4 bases from J; junction bases left unmatched: 0. The germline V gene has CDR1 SGHRS and CDR2 YFSETQ. This CDR3 has 13 amino acids. As DNA, the CDR3 is TGCGCCAGCAGCTTCGGGGGGTACAATGAGCAGTTCTTC. Its translation: CASSFGGYNEQFF.

The V gene is TRBV7-3, the J gene TRBJ2-7; D not resolved. V dropped 6 bases and J dropped 1 base, with 10 bases sitting between them. Germline V gene lookup returns CDR1 SGHTA and CDR2 FQGTGA. This CDR3 is 13 amino acids long. The CDR3 region is CASSPTASYEQYF. CDR3 nucleotide sequence: TGTGCCAGCAGTCCTACGGCTTCCTACGAGCAGTACTTC.

Only one count was recorded for this clone. The V gene is TRBV5-4, the J gene TRBJ2-5; D remains ambiguous. The CDR3 contains 12 residues. Germline V gene lookup returns CDR1 SGHNT and CDR2 YYREEE (reference sequence). Trimming took 3 bases from V and 1 from J, leaving 4 bases between them. CDR3 in DNA: TGTGCCAGCAGCTCCCGCCAAGAGACCCAGTACTTC. Protein sequence: CASSSRQETQYF.

V and J are TRBV2 and TRBJ1-4, with TRBD1 identical over 7 bases. V gave up 4 bases and J gave up 3 bases; unmatched junction bases: 5. Germline values: CDR1 SNHLY, CDR2 FYNNEI. The CDR3 consists of 15 residues. CDR3 nucleotides: TGTGCCAGCAGTGCGACAGGGTTCCCTAATGAAAAACTGTTTTTT. Translating it yields CASSATGFPNEKLFF.

The rearrangement links TRBV28 to TRBJ2-5; the D gene is possibly TRBD2 (7 bases). The end of the DNA is better explained by TRBJ2-7, so the J call may be wrong. This CDR3 comprises 17 residues. Per the germline V gene, CDR1 is MDHEN and CDR2 is SYDVKM. The DNA for the CDR3 is TGTGCCAGCCGGCGGGGGCTAGGCGTCCCCAGCTCCTACGAGCAGTACTTC. Translated: CASRRGLGVPSSYEQYF.

The chain recombines TRBV5-1 with TRBJ2-1; 12 nucleotides agree with TRBD2. CDR1 and CDR2 (germline): SGHRS, YFSETQ. Trimming removed 0 bases from V and 7 bases from J; junction bases left unmatched: 5. CDR3 length: 16 residues. The CDR3 sequence is CASSLGGLAGDNEQFF. As DNA, the CDR3 is TGCGCCAGCAGCTTGGGGGGACTAGCGGGTGATAATGAGCAGTTCTTC.

The genes are TRBV12-2 and TRBJ1-5. TRBV12-2 is a pseudogene. The CDR3 covers 13 residues. The CDR3 is CASPPRAAQPQHF. DNA for the CDR3: TGTGCCTCCCCCCCGAGGGCCGCTCAGCCCCAGCATTTT.

The V call is TRBV28, the J call TRBJ2-7, with 13 bases that match TRBD2. The germline V gene encodes CDR1 MDHEN and CDR2 SYDVKM. Trimming at V came to 4 bases and at J to 3 bases, leaving 15 bases not matched to a gene. This CDR3 contains 19 residues. The CDR3: CASSSTGTSGMVGLYEQYF. The CDR3 nucleotides read TGTGCCAGCAGTTCGACCGGGACTAGCGGGATGGTAGGTCTCTACGAGCAGTACTTC.

V and J are TRBV6-5 and TRBJ2-3; the D is unclear. V lost 4 bases and J 0 bases, leaving 5 bases between the germline ends. The germline V gene has CDR1 MNHEY and CDR2 SVGAGI. The CDR3 runs 13 residues. The CDR3 DNA is TGTGCCAGCAGTTTTCCTAGCACAGATACGCAGTATTTT. It is translated as CASSFPSTDTQYF.

The chain combines TRBV10-1 with TRBJ2-1; D gene ambiguous. Germline V CDR1 and CDR2: WNHNN, SYGVQD (reference sequence). The CDR3 has 16 amino acids. Trimming cost V 3 bases and J 4 bases, with 16 bases left between them. The CDR3 nucleotides read TGCGCCAGCAGTGACCTCGAGGCCGCAAATTACAATGAGCAGTTCTTC. Encoded protein: CASSDLEAANYNEQFF.

V gene TRBV5-6 combines with J gene TRBJ2-7; D is unclear. Per the germline V gene, CDR1 is SGHDT and CDR2 is YYEEEE. This CDR3 has 13 residues. Trimming cost V 4 bases and J 4 bases, with 12 bases left between them. The DNA for the CDR3 is TGTGCCAGCAGCCGTAGCCTACTTTACGAGCAGTACTTC. This translates into CASSRSLLYEQYF.

On this clone itself: The same CDR3 also results from other DNA sequences found in this sample. This chain uses TRBV10-1 with TRBJ2-7; 11 nucleotides align to TRBD1. Unmatched junction bases numbered 2, after V lost 4 bases and J lost 3 bases. The CDR3 covers 14 residues. Germline V gene data show CDR1 as WNHNN and CDR2 as SYGVQD (reference sequence). The CDR3 is CASSAGTGGYEQYF. In nucleotides, the CDR3 is TGCGCCAGCAGTGCCGGGACAGGGGGCTACGAGCAGTACTTC.

The chain carries TRBV5-5 and TRBJ1-5, with D possibly being TRBD1 (5 bases). V was trimmed by 0 bases and J by 0 bases, leaving 7 bases between them. Germline V gives CDR1 SGHKS, CDR2 YYEKEE (reference sequence). The CDR3 sequence is 15 residues long. The CDR3 is CASSLDGHSNQPQHF. CDR3 coding DNA: TGTGCCAGCAGCTTGGACGGACATAGCAATCAGCCCCAGCATTTT. Full variable domain (remainder filled in from reference TRBV5-5 and TRBJ1-5): DAGVTQSPTHLIKTRGQQVTLRCSPISGHKSVSWYQQVLGQGPQFIFQYYEKEERGRGNFPDRFSARQFPNYSSELNVNALLLGDSALYLCASSLDGHSNQPQHFGDGTRLSIL.

Details on this clone: The same CDR3 can be traced to other DNA sequences in this sample. J is TRBJ2-1 and V is TRBV5-1; 9 bases agree with TRBD2. This CDR3 contains 16 residues. Germline loops: CDR1 SGHRS, CDR2 YFSETQ. Trimming took 0 bases from V and 4 from J; bases not matched to a gene: 5. CDR3 coding DNA: TGCGCCAGCAGCTTGGCGGCTAGCGGGGCTTACAATGAGCAGTTCTTC. Translated: CASSLAASGAYNEQFF.

The chain joins TRBV7-3 to TRBJ2-5; no definite D call. This CDR3 region has 13 residues. CDR1 is SGHTA, CDR2 FQGTGA, per germline. Trimming removed 4 bases at V and 7 bases at J, with 13 bases between. The CDR3 DNA sequence: TGTGCCAGCAGCTCAGCCCCAGGCTTGACCCAGTACTTC. Its translation is CASSSAPGLTQYF.

The chain uses TRBV6-5 and TRBJ2-7; D gene uncertain. Trimming pared 5 bases from V and 3 bases from J, leaving 11 bases between. Germline CDR1 is MNHEY and CDR2 is SVGAGI. The CDR3 loop spans 13 amino acids. DNA of the CDR3: TGTGCCAGCAGTCCTTACGTAAGCTACGAGCAGTACTTC. This gives the protein CASSPYVSYEQYF.

J is TRBJ2-7 and V is TRBV5-1; the D gene is possibly TRBD2 (5 bases). The CDR3 sequence is 14 residues long. Germline V gives CDR1 SGHRS, CDR2 YFSETQ. V lost 5 bases and J lost 1, with 13 bases in between. The DNA of the CDR3 is TGCGCCAGCAGTTCGGGGATGGGGTCCTACGAGCAGTACTTC. It codes for CASSSGMGSYEQYF.

This clone has a single count. J is TRBJ1-5 and V is TRBV4-1; D gene ambiguous. CDR1 and CDR2 from the germline V gene are MGHRA and YSYEKL. V lost 3 bases to trimming and J lost 7 bases, with 16 bases between them. The CDR3 spans 15 residues. CDR3 residues: CASSQGSSTGQPQHF. In nucleotides, the CDR3 is TGCGCCAGCAGCCAGGGGTCTTCCACTGGGCAGCCCCAGCATTTT.

The chain employs TRBV20-1 and TRBJ1-1, with D uncertain. Per the germline V gene, CDR1 is DFQATT and CDR2 is SNEGSKA (reference sequence). The V gene lost 3 bases and the J gene lost 4 bases, with 6 bases spanning the gap. The CDR3 totals 11 residues. The CDR3 reads CSASRLTEAFF. In nucleotides, the CDR3 is TGCAGTGCTAGTCGCCTCACTGAAGCTTTCTTT.

The J gene is TRBJ1-2, the V gene TRBV6-1; no reliable D call. Deletions cut 8 bases from V and 8 bases from J, with 9 bases between. Germline V gene lookup returns CDR1 MNHNS and CDR2 SASEGT. This CDR3 has 10 residues. CDR3 sequence reads: CASDHPGYTF. As DNA, the CDR3 is TGTGCCAGCGACCACCCGGGCTACACCTTC.

V usage is TRBV7-2 and J usage is TRBJ2-7, with D perhaps matching TRBD2 (5 bases). Germline V CDR1 and CDR2: SGHTA, FQGNSA. The CDR3 is 14 amino acids. Between the trimmed V and J ends, which lost 2 bases and 2 bases, there was a span of 10 bases. The chain's CDR3 is CASSLHRGTYEQYF. In DNA, the CDR3 is TGTGCCAGCAGCTTACATCGGGGAACCTACGAGCAGTACTTC.

The rearrangement uses TRBV9 and TRBJ2-7; 12 nucleotides line up with TRBD2. Germline V gene sequence: CDR1 SGDLS, CDR2 YYNGEE. The CDR3 loop spans 15 amino acids. Trimming at V came to 4 bases and at J to 6 bases, leaving 8 bases not matched to a gene. The CDR3 is CASSISTSGSGEQYF. In DNA, the CDR3 is TGTGCCAGCAGCATTTCGACTAGCGGGAGTGGCGAGCAGTACTTC.

The chain links TRBV18 to TRBJ1-1; TRBD1 agrees at 7 bases. Germline V CDR1 and CDR2: KGHSH, LQKENI. There are 15 residues in the CDR3. Germline trimming cut 0 bases from V and 4 bases from J; bases unmatched to any gene: 5. CDR3 bases: TGTGCCAGCTCACCACCCTTACAGGGGCCCACTGAAGCTTTCTTT. Residues: CASSPPLQGPTEAFF.

This clone was recorded only once. The chain recombines TRBV7-9 with TRBJ1-2, with D unresolved. Trimming left V 2 bases short and J 0 bases short, with 10 bases between. The V gene's germline CDR1 is SEHNR and CDR2 FQNEAQ (reference sequence). This CDR3 has 15 amino acids. CDR3 DNA: TGTGCCAGCAGCTTAAGTGGCGGTTCTAACTATGGCTACACCTTC. It codes for CASSLSGGSNYGYTF. Full variable domain (remainder filled in from reference TRBV7-9 and TRBJ1-2): DTGVSQNPRHKITKRGQNVTFRCDPISEHNRLYWYRQTLGQGPEFLTYFQNEAQLEKSRLLSDRFSAERPKGSFSTLEIQRTEQGDSAMYLCASSLSGGSNYGYTFGSGTRLTVV.

Of note for this clone: The sample carries other DNA sequences with the same CDR3. The J gene is TRBJ2-7, the V gene TRBV2; D ambiguous. Germline assignment: CDR1 SNHLY and CDR2 FYNNEI. The CDR3 has 11 residues. Deletions cut 8 bases from V and 2 bases from J, with 7 bases between. The DNA for the CDR3 is TGTGCCAGCTCCTACGCCTACGAGCAGTACTTC. Translation gives CASSYAYEQYF. The full variable domain, with the rest looked up from reference TRBV2 and TRBJ2-7, is EPEVTQTPSHQVTQMGQEVILRCVPISNHLYFYWYRQILGQKVEFLVSFYNNEISEKSEIFDDQFSVERPDGSNFTLKIRSTKLEDSAMYFCASSYAYEQYFGPGTRLTVT.

For this clone: Different DNA sequences within this sample yield the same CDR3. V is TRBV18 and J is TRBJ1-2; weak D call: TRBD1 (5 bases). CDR3 length: 14 amino acids. CDR1 and CDR2 (germline): KGHSH, LQKENI. The V end lost 3 bases, the J end lost 5 bases, and 13 bases lay between the germline ends. The CDR3 DNA follows: TGTGCCAGCTCACCGGACACAGGTGATTATGGCTACACCTTC. Residues: CASSPDTGDYGYTF.